This TCR beta chain was recovered during a study of OX40 agonist ivuxolimab in advanced cancers. About the research overall: A history of anti-PD-1, anti-PD-L1 or anti-CTLA-4 therapy was acceptable, and approximately 40% had some. Study-wide results and caveats: In CD8+ T cells, expanded clones were on average more numerous than in CD4+. A proportion of nonresponders additionally exhibited low normalized T-cell clonal expansion.

The assay was immunoSEQ multiplex PCR, and TCRdb's table has in-frame clones only and misses some. The sample lists about 15,000 clones, 86% occurring once. In regard to this clone: Its antigen is still unknown.

CDR3 length: 13 amino acids. V was trimmed by 2 bases and J by 5 bases, leaving 10 bases between them. The germline CDR1 and CDR2 sequences are MNHEY and SVGAGI. This chain links TRBV6-5 with TRBJ2-7; D is possibly TRBD1 (7 bases). The sequenced sample was CD4+ or CD8+ T cells sorted from blood, obtained in a trial of the OX40 agonist ivuxolimab. The origin of this receptor is an adult with an advanced solid tumor such as melanoma, head and neck, liver or kidney cancer. CDR3 in DNA: TGTGCCAGCAGTTACGCGGGACAGCACGAGCAGTACTTC. Translation: CASSYAGQHEQYF.